The 25 T cell receptor beta chains below were found in one sample sequenced in a study of blood T cell repertoires in COVID-19 (dated by TCRdb to the early 2020s). Libraries were constructed by the immunoSEQ multiplex PCR assay. TCRdb retrieved this table from immuneACCESS and kept in-frame rearrangements only. Not all clones are present; in checked studies, unresolved V genes account for under half, and no reason is known for the remainder. The table for this sample lists approximately 250,000 clones; 75% to 85% of them were counted only once. 5.5% of the sample rests with the top ten. Sequencing input: peripheral blood. Every receptor here comes from a human donor in a cohort sampled during active COVID-19.

The chain carries TRBV6-5 and TRBJ1-2, with D possibly TRBD1 on 5 matching bases. The CDR3 contains 11 residues. Germline-derived CDR1 and CDR2 are MNHEY and SVGAGI. The CDR3: CAGEGPSGYTF. In DNA form, the CDR3 reads TGTGCTGGGGAGGGGCCTTCGGGCTACACCTTC.

The genes are TRBV5-4 and TRBJ1-1; D may be TRBD1 (6 bases). Germline-derived CDR1 and CDR2 are SGHNT and YYREEE (reference sequence). The V end lost 1 base, the J end lost 3 bases, and 16 bases lay between the germline ends. The CDR3 covers 16 residues. Here the CDR3 reads CASSLMGGGRDTEAFF. CDR3 in DNA: TGTGCCAGCAGCTTGATGGGCGGGGGGCGAGACACTGAAGCTTTCTTT.

The chain links TRBV29-1 to TRBJ2-2, with 13 bases identical to TRBD2. This CDR3 contains 15 residues. Looked up from germline, CDR1 is SQVTM and CDR2 is ANQGSEA. The V gene end was trimmed by 5 bases and the J gene end by 3 bases; junction bases not matched to a gene: 3. DNA for the CDR3: TGCAGCGTTACTAGCGGGAGGGTCGACACCGGGGAGCTGTTTTTT. Translating gives CSVTSGRVDTGELFF.

This chain uses TRBV5-1 with TRBJ2-3; D is possibly TRBD2 (5 bases). Trimming stripped 0 bases from V and 0 bases from J, with 17 bases between. There are 18 residues in the CDR3. Germline CDR1 and CDR2: SGHRS and YFSETQ. For the CDR3, the DNA is TGCGCCAGCAGCTTGGGCGGGTCGGTAGCGAAGAGCACAGATACGCAGTATTTT. Amino acids: CASSLGGSVAKSTDTQYF.

This chain connects TRBV28 to TRBJ1-5; D is possibly TRBD1 (5 bases). The CDR3 extends over 15 amino acids. The germline gives CDR1 MDHEN, CDR2 SYDVKM. Trimming stripped 2 bases from V and 4 bases from J, with 12 bases between. In DNA form, the CDR3 reads TGTGCCAGCAGTTTAGGCAACAGGTTAAATCAGCCCCAGCATTTT. Amino acids: CASSLGNRLNQPQHF. Based on the CDR3 plus reference TRBV28 and TRBJ1-5, the full variable domain is DVKVTQSSRYLVKRTGEKVFLECVQDMDHENMFWYRQDPGLGLRLIYFSYDVKMKEKGDIPEGYSVSREKKERFSLILESASTNQTSMYLCASSLGNRLNQPQHFGDGTRLSIL.

This clone was counted a single time. CDR3 sequence (DNA): TGTGCCAGCAGTTCTAGCGACACCGGGGAGCTGTTTTTT. It is translated as CASSSSDTGELFF. This chain uses TRBV12-3 or TRBV12-4 with TRBJ2-2; perhaps TRBD2 as D (6 bases). The CDR3 sequence is 13 residues long. V lost 4 bases and J 3 bases, leaving 6 bases between the germline ends.

The chain joins TRBV2 to TRBJ2-7; D unclear. CDR3 length: 12 residues. The ends were cut back, 2 bases at V and 6 bases at J, with 8 bases in the middle. Germline V gene sequence: CDR1 SNHLY, CDR2 FYNNEI. CDR3 region: CASSESEGEQYF. In nucleotides, the CDR3 is TGTGCCAGCAGTGAAAGCGAAGGCGAGCAGTACTTC.

The rearrangement links TRBV5-4 to TRBJ2-2, with D uncertain. The V end was cut by 6 bases, the J end by 2 bases, with 8 bases between. Germline CDR1 reads SGHNT; CDR2 reads YYREEE (reference sequence). CDR3 length equals 13 residues. CDR3 coding DNA: TGTGCCAGCACCTCTCCCAACACCGGGGAGCTGTTTTTT. Its translation is CASTSPNTGELFF. The full variable domain, completed using reference TRBV5-4 and TRBJ2-2, is ETGVTQSPTHLIKTRGQQVTLRCSSQSGHNTVSWYQQALGQGPQFIFQYYREEENGRGNFPPRFSGLQFPNYSSELNVNALELDDSALYLCASTSPNTGELFFGEGSRLTVL.

V and J are TRBV9 and TRBJ2-1; TRBD2 matches at 9 bases. This CDR3 has 18 amino acids. V gave up 0 bases and J gave up 7 bases; unmatched junction bases: 14. The germline V gene has CDR1 SGDLS and CDR2 YYNGEE. DNA for the CDR3: TGTGCCAGCAGCGTAGGTATAGGGGCTAGCGGGATGATTAATGAGCAGTTCTTC. It yields the protein CASSVGIGASGMINEQFF.

CDR3 in DNA: TGTGCCAGCAGCTTATTGTTGTGGGAGGGGAGAGAGACCCAGTACTTC. This gives the protein CASSLLLWEGRETQYF. The chain links TRBV7-9 to TRBJ2-5; 7 positions agree with TRBD2. V shed 2 bases and J 4 bases; nucleotides not matched to a gene: 10. From germline, CDR1 is SEHNR and CDR2 FQNEAQ (reference sequence). This CDR3 has 16 amino acids.

The chain couples TRBV5-1 to TRBJ2-6, with a possible D match to TRBD1 (6 bases). The germline V gene encodes CDR1 SGHRS and CDR2 YFSETQ. This CDR3 contains 14 residues. Trimming removed 4 bases from V and 10 bases from J, with 15 bases in between. CDR3 sequence (DNA): TGCGCCAGCAGCACTGGACAGCCAGAGAACGTCCTGACTTTC. This encodes CASSTGQPENVLTF. The variable domain in full, with the rest retrieved from reference TRBV5-1 and TRBJ2-6, is KAGVTQTPRYLIKTRGQQVTLSCSPISGHRSVSWYQQTPGQGLQFLFEYFSETQRNKGNFPGRFSGRQFSNSRSEMNVSTLELGDSALYLCASSTGQPENVLTFGAGSRLTVL.

J is TRBJ1-2 and V is TRBV3-1 (or the pseudogene TRBV3-2); D might be TRBD1 (5 bases). The germline V gene has CDR1 LGHDT and CDR2 YNNKEL (reference sequence). The CDR3 extends over 15 amino acids. V was shortened by 1 base and J by 4 bases, with 13 bases between the two germline ends. CDR3 sequence: CASSQGRGAGYGYTF. The CDR3 DNA sequence: TGTGCCAGCAGCCAAGGAAGGGGCGCCGGCTATGGCTACACCTTC.

The rearrangement joins TRBV28 to TRBJ2-5; 9 bases match TRBD2. The V gene's germline CDR1 is MDHEN and CDR2 SYDVKM. After removal of 11 bases from V and 4 bases from J, the junction contained 11 bases not matched to a gene. This CDR3 spans 14 amino acids. CDR3 region: CASAGGPGGETQYF. As DNA, the CDR3 is TGTGCCTCGGCGGGAGGGCCGGGAGGAGAGACCCAGTACTTC.

The CDR3 here is CASSIPGWSYGYTF. DNA of the CDR3: TGTGCCAGTAGTATTCCTGGGTGGAGCTATGGCTACACCTTC. The V and J genes are TRBV19 and TRBJ1-2, with D unclear. In germline, CDR1 is LNHDA, CDR2 SQIVND (reference sequence). The CDR3 length is 14 residues. V was shortened by 3 bases and J by 4 bases, with 12 bases between the two germline ends. Drawing the rest from reference TRBV19 and TRBJ1-2, the complete variable domain is DGGITQSPKYLFRKEGQNVTLSCEQNLNHDAMYWYRQDPGQGLRLIYYSQIVNDFQKGDIAEGYSVSREKKESFPLTVTSAQKNPTAFYLCASSIPGWSYGYTFGSGTRLTVV.

The chain has TRBV5-1 and TRBJ1-6; possible D gene TRBD1, 5 bases. This CDR3 region has 15 residues. The V end was cut by 0 bases, the J end by 8 bases, with 12 bases between. Germline CDR1 is SGHRS and CDR2 is YFSETQ. CDR3 DNA sequence: TGCGCCAGCAGCTTGGGGGGCCAGGACCATTCACCCCTCCACTTT. As protein: CASSLGGQDHSPLHF. The full variable domain, its missing parts supplied by reference TRBV5-1 and TRBJ1-6, is KAGVTQTPRYLIKTRGQQVTLSCSPISGHRSVSWYQQTPGQGLQFLFEYFSETQRNKGNFPGRFSGRQFSNSRSEMNVSTLELGDSALYLCASSLGGQDHSPLHFGNGTRLTVT.

V usage is TRBV30 and J usage is TRBJ2-2; D not resolved. V shed 4 bases and J shed 4 bases, with 13 bases lying between them. From germline, CDR1 is GTSNPN and CDR2 SVGIG (reference sequence). The CDR3 is made up of 14 amino acids. As DNA, the CDR3 is TGTGCCTGGACCCGCCGAGGAGTCACCGGGGAGCTGTTTTTT. Residues: CAWTRRGVTGELFF. Filled out from reference TRBV30 and TRBJ2-2, the complete variable domain reads SQTIHQWPATLVQPVGSPLSLECTVEGTSNPNLYWYRQAAGRGLQLLFYSVGIGQISSEVPQNLSASRPQDRQFILSSKKLLLSDSGFYLCAWTRRGVTGELFFGEGSRLTVL.

Here the CDR3 DNA reads TGTGCCACCTCCAAGATGGGGCGGGGTGAGCAGTTCTTC. Residues: CATSKMGRGEQFF. This rearrangement joins TRBV12-3 or TRBV12-4 to TRBJ2-1; the D gene is possibly TRBD2 (6 bases). This CDR3 region has 13 residues. Trimming removed 10 bases from V and 9 bases from J, with 19 bases in between.

This chain joins TRBV30 and TRBJ2-2, with D perhaps matching TRBD1 (6 bases). The V gene's germline CDR1 is GTSNPN and CDR2 SVGIG (reference sequence). V was shortened by 4 bases and J by 1 base, with 13 bases between the two germline ends. There are 15 residues in the CDR3. The CDR3, as DNA: TGTGCCTGGACCCCTCAGGACAGGAACACCGGGGAGCTGTTTTTT. Encoded protein: CAWTPQDRNTGELFF.

V gene TRBV7-9 combines with J gene TRBJ1-1; D ambiguous. Trimming took off 5 bases at V and 4 bases at J, with 20 bases between the two ends. The CDR3 consists of 16 residues. Germline V gene sequence: CDR1 SEHNR, CDR2 FQNEAQ (reference sequence). CDR3 residues: CASSPWRGSGPTEAFF. CDR3 nucleotide sequence: TGTGCCAGCAGCCCGTGGAGAGGGAGCGGTCCCACTGAAGCTTTCTTT.

This chain connects TRBV10-3 to TRBJ2-1, with 8 bases aligning to TRBD2. Per the germline V gene, CDR1 is ENHRY and CDR2 is SYGVKD. This CDR3 spans 14 amino acids. The ends lost 7 bases at V and 8 bases at J; junction bases unmatched: 10. The CDR3 nucleotides are TGTGCCATCAAACCCCAGCGGGAGCGTGATGAGCAGTTCTTC. This gives the protein CAIKPQRERDEQFF.

This clone came up a few times. V usage is TRBV18 and J usage is TRBJ1-2, with 8 bases aligning to TRBD1. Germline CDR1 is KGHSH and CDR2 is LQKENI. J lost 6 bases, V lost 4 bases, and 4 bases had no gene match. The CDR3 contains 13 residues. Here the CDR3 DNA reads TGTGCCAGCTCACAACCGACAGGGGATGGCTACACCTTC. Translating it yields CASSQPTGDGYTF.

This clone has only a few counts. This sequence joins TRBV7-9 and TRBJ1-3; D uncertain. Germline values: CDR1 SEHNR, CDR2 FQNEAQ (reference sequence). CDR3 length: 15 residues. The ends were cut back, 11 bases at V and 2 bases at J, with 19 bases in the middle. The CDR3: CALVSGYETGNTIYF. CDR3 bases: TGTGCCCTCGTCTCGGGGTATGAGACTGGAAACACCATATATTTT.

This clone has more than one count but fewer than ten. This sample includes further DNA sequences coding for the same CDR3. The chain combines TRBV7-9 with TRBJ1-5; 10 bases line up with TRBD1. Trimming removed 3 bases from V and 3 bases from J; junction bases left unmatched: 2. The CDR3 runs to 15 residues. CDR1 SEHNR and CDR2 FQNEAQ come from the germline V gene (reference sequence). DNA for the CDR3: TGTGCCAGCAGCTTGGGACAGGGGTACAATCAGCCCCAGCATTTT. It specifies CASSLGQGYNQPQHF.

This clone was found a few times. The chain combines TRBV6-6 with TRBJ1-5; D remains unclear. The CDR3 has 14 residues. V shed 2 bases and J shed 6 bases, with 11 bases lying between them. The germline gives CDR1 MNHNY, CDR2 SVGAGI (reference sequence). The CDR3 bases are TGTGCCAGCAGTTACGAACGGGATCTTCAGCCCCAGCATTTT. Its protein product is CASSYERDLQPQHF.

The chain recombines TRBV6-6 with TRBJ1-1; D gene unclear. Between the trimmed V and J ends, which lost 5 bases and 5 bases, there was a span of 12 bases. Germline CDR1 and CDR2: MNHNY and SVGAGI (reference sequence). The CDR3 is 13 amino acids. CDR3 in amino acids: CASSPGIATEAFF. CDR3 coding DNA: TGTGCCAGCAGTCCGGGAATTGCGACTGAAGCTTTCTTT.